The T cell receptor (beta chain) under discussion was sequenced for a study of T cells expressing NK-cell markers. The wider study: Sorted CD3+CD56+NKG2C+, CD3+CD56+NKG2C- and CD3+CD56-NKG2C+ T cells supplied TCR beta repertoires. General observations from the study: No clear determination of HCMV specificity was made for expanded NKG2C+ T cell clones. Dominant NKG2C+ clonotypes made up about 1.0-7.0% of CD8+ T cells in several donors.

With respect to this clonotype: The antigen remains unidentified.

This CDR3 comprises 14 residues. CDR1 MGHRA and CDR2 YSYEKL come from the germline V gene. TCRdb reprocessed the 5' RACE reads and keeps a single row for each CDR3 protein, giving no DNA. This sample's clone table lists fewer than 550,000 distinct CDR3 sequences. The TCR sequence derives from a woman between 45 and 65 years old in good health. Sequencing was done on a sample of blood T cells: a sorted CD56 or NKG2C T cell subset, CD4+ or CD8+ T cells, or bulk PBMC T cells (not recorded which). The genes are TRBV4-1 and TRBJ2-7; TCRdb calls TRBD1, which cannot be checked without DNA. CDR3 sequence reads: CASSPGAGLYEQYF.